Only a few counts were recorded for the clone carrying this TCR beta chain. This sample is drawn from a study of T cells of healthy individuals. MiXCR was run by TCRdb on the 5' RACE reads, yielding one entry per CDR3 protein. The sample has fewer than 70,000 distinct CDR3 sequences, 14% to 15% seen once. Trimming cost V 3 bases and J 5 bases; bases outside gene matches: 8. The CDR3 length is 15 residues. The germline gives CDR1 SGHVS, CDR2 FQNEAQ. The source is a human donor in good health. The V and J genes are TRBV7-8 and TRBJ1-2; 8 bases map to TRBD1. Here the CDR3 DNA reads TGTGCCAGCAGCTTGGGAGCCGGGACAGGTTATGGCTACACCTTC. Its protein is CASSLGAGTGYGYTF.